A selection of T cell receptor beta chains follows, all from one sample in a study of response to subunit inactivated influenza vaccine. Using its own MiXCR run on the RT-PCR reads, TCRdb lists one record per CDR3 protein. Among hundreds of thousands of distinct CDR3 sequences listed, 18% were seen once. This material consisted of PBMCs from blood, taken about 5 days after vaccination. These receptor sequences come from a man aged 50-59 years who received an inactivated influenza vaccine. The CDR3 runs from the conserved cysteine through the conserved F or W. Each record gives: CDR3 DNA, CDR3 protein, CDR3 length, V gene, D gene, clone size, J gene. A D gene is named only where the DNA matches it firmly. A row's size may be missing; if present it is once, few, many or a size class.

DNA: TGCAGTGCAACCCTCGGGACACTGAACACCGGGGAGCTGTTTTTT
CDR3: CSATLGTLNTGELFF
length: 15
V: TRBV20-1
D: .
size: many
J: TRBJ2-2

DNA: TGTGCCAGCAGCTTAAAGAGGAGCGGGGGGGTGGGGAAAGAGACCCAGTACTTC
CDR3: CASSLKRSGGVGKETQYF
length: 18
V: TRBV11-2
D: TRBD2
size: .
J: TRBJ2-5

DNA: TGCAGCGTTGAGATTAGCGTTGGACGGCAAGAGACCCAGTACTTC
CDR3: CSVEISVGRQETQYF
length: 15
V: TRBV29-1
D: .
size: many
J: TRBJ2-5

DNA: TGCAGTGCTAGAGTACCCCGGGCCAAAAACATTCAGTACTTC
CDR3: CSARVPRAKNIQYF
length: 14
V: TRBV20-1
D: .
size: few
J: TRBJ2-4

DNA: TGCAGCGCCAGACCAACTAGCGGCCCACCCTGGTTCGACGAGCAGTACTTC
CDR3: CSARPTSGPPWFDEQYF
length: 17
V: TRBV29-1
D: TRBD2
size: many
J: TRBJ2-7

DNA: TGTGCCAGCAGCGCAGGCGGGTCGACGACCTACGAGCAGTACTTC
CDR3: CASSAGGSTTYEQYF
length: 15
V: TRBV7-2
D: .
size: few
J: TRBJ2-7

DNA: TGTGCCAGCAGCTTAGGCGCTACCCACACTGAAGCTTTCTTT
CDR3: CASSLGATHTEAFF
length: 14
V: TRBV7-9
D: .
size: few
J: TRBJ1-1

DNA: TGCAGTGCTAGGGGGCGGGGGGGCCGGAACACCGGGGAGCTGTTTTTT
CDR3: CSARGRGGRNTGELFF
length: 16
V: TRBV20-1
D: TRBD2
size: many
J: TRBJ2-2

DNA: TGTGCCAGCAGCTTACGGGCAGGGAATTACGAGCAGTACTTC
CDR3: CASSLRAGNYEQYF
length: 14
V: TRBV11-2
D: .
size: few
J: TRBJ2-7

DNA: TGTGCCAGCAGTGAGAGCTCTGGAAACACCATATATTTT
CDR3: CASSESSGNTIYF
length: 13
V: TRBV12-3/TRBV12-4
D: .
size: .
J: TRBJ1-3

DNA: TGCAGTGCTTGGGGCGGGGACACCGGGGAGCTGTTTTTT
CDR3: CSAWGGDTGELFF
length: 13
V: TRBV20-1
D: .
size: .
J: TRBJ2-2

DNA: TGTGCCAGCAGCTTGGCGGCTAGCGGAAACAATGAGCAGTTCTTC
CDR3: CASSLAASGNNEQFF
length: 15
V: TRBV5-4
D: TRBD2
size: .
J: TRBJ2-1

DNA: TGTGCCAGCAGCTTGGGGACTAGCGCGAGGGTGGTCTTC
CDR3: CASSLGTSARVVF
length: 13
V: TRBV7-9
D: TRBD2
size: .
J: TRBJ2-1